Described below is a single T cell receptor beta chain sequence and its context. Clones were read by immunoSEQ multiplex PCR, and TCRdb kept only the in-frame ones, dropping some. The table has about 97,000 clones, roughly 92% seen once. Per the germline V gene, CDR1 is SQVTM and CDR2 is ANQGSEA. The CDR3 extends over 12 amino acids. J was trimmed by 8 bases and V by 4 bases; bases with no gene match: 2. This specimen belongs to a study of blood T cell repertoires in COVID-19. This TCR derives from a woman between 50 and 59 years old with COVID-19, enrolled during active disease. Input material: peripheral blood. The V and J genes are TRBV29-1 and TRBJ1-2; 12 bases are shared with TRBD1. The CDR3 coding sequence is TGCAGCGTTGGGGACAGGGGGCTCGGCTACACCTTC. It encodes CSVGDRGLGYTF.